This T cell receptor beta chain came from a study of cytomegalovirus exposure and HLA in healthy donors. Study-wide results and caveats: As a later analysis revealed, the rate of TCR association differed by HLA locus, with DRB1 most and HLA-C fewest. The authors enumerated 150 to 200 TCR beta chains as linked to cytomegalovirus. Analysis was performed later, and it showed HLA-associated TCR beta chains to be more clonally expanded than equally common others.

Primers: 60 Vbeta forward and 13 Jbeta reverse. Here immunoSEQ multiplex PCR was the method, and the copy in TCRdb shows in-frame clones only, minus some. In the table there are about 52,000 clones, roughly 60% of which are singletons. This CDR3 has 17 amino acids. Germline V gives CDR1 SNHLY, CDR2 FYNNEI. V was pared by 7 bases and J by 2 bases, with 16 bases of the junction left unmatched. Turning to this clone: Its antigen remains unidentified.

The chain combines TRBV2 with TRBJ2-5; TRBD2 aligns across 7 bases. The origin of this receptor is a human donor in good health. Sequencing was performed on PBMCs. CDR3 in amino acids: CASTPVLGLGGQETQYF. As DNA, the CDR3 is TGTGCCAGCACCCCGGTACTAGGACTAGGAGGACAAGAGACCCAGTACTTC.